Shown below are 20 T cell receptor beta chains from a single sample sequenced in a study of OX40 agonist ivuxolimab in advanced cancers. TCRdb's table, derived via immunoSEQ multiplex PCR, lists solely in-frame clones and lacks some. The sample comprises around 19,000 clones, roughly 80% of which are singletons, and 30% to 35% rests with the top ten. Sequencing was performed on CD4+ or CD8+ T cells sorted from blood, taken in a trial of the OX40 agonist ivuxolimab. The origin of the receptors is an adult with an advanced solid tumor such as melanoma, head and neck, liver or kidney cancer.

The chain has TRBV23-1 and TRBJ2-3; no clear D gene. TRBV23-1 has ORF status, its function being uncertain. V lost 5 bases to trimming and J lost 4 bases, with 13 bases between them. This CDR3 spans 14 amino acids. The CDR3, as DNA: TGCGCCAGCAGTGGGCCGCGACGGGCAGATACGCAGTATTTT. Residues: CASSGPRRADTQYF.

The chain couples TRBV7-2 to TRBJ2-1; TRBD2 agrees at 10 bases. This CDR3 has 15 residues. Germline V gene lookup returns CDR1 SGHTA and CDR2 FQGNSA. Germline trimming cut 3 bases from V and 4 bases from J; bases unmatched to any gene: 3. The CDR3 DNA reads as TGTGCCAGCAGCTTGACTAGCGGGCCTTACAATGAGCAGTTCTTC. Amino acids: CASSLTSGPYNEQFF.

This CDR3 reads CSVEEDYGYTF. CDR3 bases: TGCAGCGTTGAAGAGGACTATGGCTACACCTTC. The gene calls are TRBV29-1 and TRBJ1-2; D uncertain. Germline CDR1 reads SQVTM; CDR2 reads ANQGSEA. The V end lost 0 bases, the J end lost 3 bases, and 2 bases lay between the germline ends. This CDR3 spans 11 amino acids.

The chain's CDR3 is CASSLGQGTEAFF. The CDR3 DNA is TGCGCCAGCAGCCTCGGACAGGGTACTGAAGCTTTCTTT. The J gene is TRBJ1-1, the V gene TRBV4-3, with 8 bases matching TRBD1. Germline CDR1 reads LGHNA; CDR2 reads YSLEER. This CDR3 comprises 13 residues. V dropped 4 bases and J dropped 5; count of bases not matched to a gene: 3.

The V call is TRBV7-2, the J call TRBJ2-1, with D possibly being TRBD1 (6 bases). The CDR3 is made up of 15 amino acids. The V end lost 8 bases, the J end lost 5 bases, and 19 bases lay between the germline ends. Germline-derived CDR1 and CDR2 are SGHTA and FQGNSA. The CDR3 protein is CASGGLGHPNNEQFF. CDR3 DNA sequence: TGTGCCAGCGGGGGCTTGGGACATCCTAACAATGAGCAGTTCTTC.

CDR3 coding DNA: TGTGCCAGCAGCCAGTCACCAGGCTACGAGCAGTACTTC. It specifies CASSQSPGYEQYF. The rearrangement joins TRBV7-8 to TRBJ2-7; D unresolved. The CDR3 sequence is 13 residues long. Trimming took 5 bases from V and 3 from J, leaving 11 bases between them. Per germline, CDR1 SGHVS and CDR2 FQNEAQ.

The chain uses TRBV27 and TRBJ2-3; 7 bases agree with TRBD1. Germline V gene lookup returns CDR1 MNHEY and CDR2 SMNVEV (reference sequence). CDR3 length: 15 residues. V was pared by 6 bases and J by 2 bases, with 8 bases of the junction left unmatched. This chain's CDR3 is CASSDRVGATDTQYF. Here the CDR3 DNA reads TGTGCCAGCAGCGACAGGGTTGGCGCCACAGATACGCAGTATTTT.

The V gene is TRBV27, the J gene TRBJ2-7; 7 positions match TRBD1. Germline trimming cut 3 bases from V and 0 bases from J; bases unmatched to any gene: 2. The CDR3 length is 14 residues. CDR1 MNHEY and CDR2 SMNVEV come from the germline V gene (reference sequence). The CDR3 DNA sequence: TGTGCCAGCAGTTTTGGGACAGACTCCTACGAGCAGTACTTC. The encoded protein is CASSFGTDSYEQYF.

This sequence joins TRBV21-1 and TRBJ2-7; TRBD1 is the table's D call, not checked against the DNA. TRBV21-1 is a pseudogene segment. There are 16 residues in the CDR3. For the CDR3, the DNA is TGTGCCAGCAGCAAAGAACCGGACACCTACTCCTACGAGCAGTACTTC. This codes for CASSKEPDTYSYEQYF.

The chain carries TRBV25-1 and TRBJ2-7; D is unresolved. The CDR3 has 11 amino acids. Trimming removed 1 base from V and 6 bases from J, with 4 bases in between. In germline, CDR1 is MGHDK, CDR2 SYGVNS. CDR3 bases: TGTGCCAGCAGTGAATTGCGCGAGCAGTACTTC. It encodes CASSELREQYF.

This rearrangement joins TRBV4-1 to TRBJ1-5, with D unresolved. V lost 1 base, J lost 5 bases, and 9 bases lay in between. The CDR3 spans 14 residues. Germline V gene lookup returns CDR1 MGHRA and CDR2 YSYEKL. The CDR3 bases are TGCGCCAGCAGCCAAGCAGACGGCGATCAGCCCCAGCATTTT. It is translated as CASSQADGDQPQHF.

The chain's CDR3 is CASSQPGQPYEQYF. DNA for the CDR3: TGTGCCAGCAGCCAACCGGGACAGCCCTACGAGCAGTACTTC. The chain uses TRBV7-9 and TRBJ2-7; TRBD1 matches 7 bases. V dropped 5 bases and J dropped 2; count of bases not matched to a gene: 6. From germline, CDR1 is SEHNR and CDR2 FQNEAQ (reference sequence). The CDR3 consists of 14 residues.

V is TRBV7-6 and J is TRBJ1-6; D may be TRBD1 (5 bases). CDR3 length: 15 residues. Trimming cost V 3 bases and J 11 bases, with 17 bases left between them. Germline V gene sequence: CDR1 SGHVS, CDR2 FNYEAQ. CDR3 DNA: TGTGCCAGCAGCTTCGACAGTCCCTACAATCCACCCCTCCACTTT. It specifies CASSFDSPYNPPLHF.

The rearrangement joins TRBV4-2 to TRBJ2-1; 11 nucleotides line up with TRBD1. CDR3 size: 18 residues. Germline V gives CDR1 LGHNA, CDR2 YNFKEQ. J was trimmed by 0 bases and V by 5 bases; bases with no gene match: 9. In nucleotides, the CDR3 is TGTGCCAGCAGCTTAATCTTCGGGACAGGGGGCTCCTACAATGAGCAGTTCTTC. Its translation: CASSLIFGTGGSYNEQFF.

The chain recombines TRBV4-3 with TRBJ2-7; D remains ambiguous. V was cut by 4 bases and J by 3 bases, with 16 bases left in between. The CDR3 length is 15 residues. The germline V gene encodes CDR1 LGHNA and CDR2 YSLEER. The CDR3 is CASSPSAGPYYEQYF. DNA of the CDR3: TGCGCCAGCAGCCCATCGGCAGGCCCCTACTACGAGCAGTACTTC.

This chain connects TRBV29-1 to TRBJ2-1; D is possibly TRBD1 or TRBD2 (6 bases each). Germline V gives CDR1 SQVTM, CDR2 ANQGSEA. V lost 7 bases and J 3 bases, leaving 19 bases between the germline ends. There are 15 residues in the CDR3. CDR3 DNA: TGCAGCGCCGAGGGGGGTGAACTGAGCTACAATGAGCAGTTCTTC. It yields the protein CSAEGGELSYNEQFF.

This clone was recorded once. V gene TRBV10-2 combines with J gene TRBJ1-3; D gene uncertain. Deletions cut 6 bases from V and 2 bases from J, with 5 bases between. The CDR3 extends over 12 amino acids. Germline V gives CDR1 WSHSY, CDR2 SAAADI. CDR3 sequence: CASREAGNTIYF. CDR3 sequence (DNA): TGCGCCAGCAGGGAAGCTGGAAACACCATATATTTT.

V gene TRBV5-6 combines with J gene TRBJ1-5; D unclear. The CDR3 runs to 13 residues. V dropped 4 bases and J dropped 3 bases, with 8 bases sitting between them. CDR1 is SGHDT and CDR2 is YYEEEE in the germline V gene. The CDR3 DNA is TGTGCCAGCAGCCGGATGCCCAATCAGCCCCAGCATTTT. Translated: CASSRMPNQPQHF.

The CDR3 loop is CASRAGTDTEAFF. As DNA, the CDR3 is TGTGCCAGCAGGGCGGGGACAGACACTGAAGCTTTCTTT. The chain combines TRBV7-6 with TRBJ1-1, with TRBD1 matching 7 bases. This CDR3 has 13 residues. Trimming cost V 6 bases and J 3 bases; bases outside gene matches: 4. CDR1 and CDR2 from the germline V gene are SGHVS and FNYEAQ.

This clone was seen a few times. The chain carries TRBV5-6 and TRBJ1-5, with 8 bases lining up with TRBD1. CDR1 and CDR2 (germline): SGHDT, YYEEEE. V lost 3 bases, J lost 7 bases, and 6 bases stayed unmatched. This CDR3 is built from 14 residues. CDR3 sequence (DNA): TGTGCCAGCAGCTCGACAGGGGAGGGACAGCCCCAGCATTTT. It specifies CASSSTGEGQPQHF.